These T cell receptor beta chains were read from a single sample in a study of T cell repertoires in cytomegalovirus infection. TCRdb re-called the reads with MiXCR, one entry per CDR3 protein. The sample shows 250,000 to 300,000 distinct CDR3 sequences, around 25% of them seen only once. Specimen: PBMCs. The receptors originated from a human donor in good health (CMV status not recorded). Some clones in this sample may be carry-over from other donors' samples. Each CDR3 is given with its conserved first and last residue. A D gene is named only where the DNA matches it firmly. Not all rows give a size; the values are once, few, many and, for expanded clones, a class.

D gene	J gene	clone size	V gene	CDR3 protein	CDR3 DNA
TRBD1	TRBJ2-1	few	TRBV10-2	CASSSAGQGGNEQFF	TGCGCCAGCAGTTCCGCGGGACAGGGGGGAAATGAGCAGTTCTTC
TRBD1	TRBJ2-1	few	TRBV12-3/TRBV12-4	CASSLRQGLPIFNEQFF	TGTGCCAGCAGTCTCCGACAGGGATTACCTATTTTCAATGAGCAGTTCTTC
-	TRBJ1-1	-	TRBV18	CASSPDSQRTEAFF	TGTGCCAGCTCACCGGACAGCCAACGGACTGAAGCTTTCTTT
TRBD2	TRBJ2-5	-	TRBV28	CASSSGGAMKTQYF	TGTGCCAGCAGTAGCGGGGGGGCCATGAAGACCCAGTACTTC
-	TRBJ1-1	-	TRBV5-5	CASSPPWSGAEAFF	TGTGCCAGCAGCCCCCCCTGGAGTGGGGCAGAAGCTTTCTTT
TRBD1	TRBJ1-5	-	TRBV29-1	CSAGTGGSNQPQHF	TGCAGCGCAGGGACAGGGGGAAGCAATCAGCCCCAGCATTTT
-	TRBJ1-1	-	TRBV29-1	CSVGLGAGMYTEAFF	TGCAGCGTTGGCCTTGGGGCAGGAATGTACACTGAAGCTTTCTTT
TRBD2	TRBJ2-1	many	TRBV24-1	CATSDGLAGGKYEQFF	TGTGCCACCAGTGATGGACTAGCGGGAGGTAAATATGAGCAGTTCTTC
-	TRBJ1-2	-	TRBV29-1	CSVVSSEANYGYTF	TGCAGCGTTGTGAGTTCAGAAGCTAACTATGGCTACACCTTC
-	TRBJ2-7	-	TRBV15	CATSFGYEQYF	TGTGCCACCAGCTTCGGTTACGAGCAGTACTTC
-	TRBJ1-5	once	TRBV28	CASSWSNSNQPQHF	TGTGCCAGCAGCTGGAGTAATAGCAATCAGCCCCAGCATTTT
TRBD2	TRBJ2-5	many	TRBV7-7	CASSLGLAGETQYF	TGTGCCAGCAGCTTAGGACTAGCGGGAGAGACCCAGTACTTC
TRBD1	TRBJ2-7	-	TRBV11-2	CASSRAFGQGAYEQYF	TGTGCCAGCAGCAGGGCGTTTGGACAGGGGGCCTACGAGCAGTACTTC
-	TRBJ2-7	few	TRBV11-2	CASSGQGVTYEQYF	TGTGCCAGCAGCGGGCAGGGCGTGACCTACGAGCAGTACTTC
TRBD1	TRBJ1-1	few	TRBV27	CASARQGASTEAFF	TGTGCCAGCGCTCGACAGGGGGCCAGCACTGAAGCTTTCTTT
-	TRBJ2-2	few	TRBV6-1	CASTQLRELFF	TGTGCCAGCACCCAGCTTAGGGAGCTGTTTTTT
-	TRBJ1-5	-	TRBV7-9	CASSSQYNQPQHF	TGTGCCAGCAGTTCACAGTACAATCAGCCCCAGCATTTT
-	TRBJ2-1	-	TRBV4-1	CASSLTFDSNYNEQFF	TGCGCCAGCAGCCTAACGTTCGACTCGAACTACAATGAGCAGTTCTTC
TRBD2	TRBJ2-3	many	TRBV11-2	CASSLGLRETDTQYF	TGTGCCAGCAGCTTAGGGTTGCGGGAGACAGATACGCAGTATTTT
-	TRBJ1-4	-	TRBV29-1	CSGRIGETTNEKLFF	TGCAGCGGGCGCATCGGGGAAACAACTAATGAAAAACTGTTTTTT
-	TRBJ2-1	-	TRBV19	CASSIVPGGRYNEQFF	TGTGCCAGTAGTATAGTGCCCGGGGGGCGATACAATGAGCAGTTCTTC
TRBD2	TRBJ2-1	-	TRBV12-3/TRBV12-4	CASSSGTSGGASNEQFF	TGTGCCAGCAGTTCCGGGACTAGCGGGGGGGCCTCCAATGAGCAGTTCTTC
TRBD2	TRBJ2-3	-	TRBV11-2	CASSLSGGASTDTQYF	TGTGCCAGCAGCCTCAGCGGGGGGGCAAGCACAGATACGCAGTATTTT
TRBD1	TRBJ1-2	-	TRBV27	CASSRGTGSNYGYTF	TGTGCCAGCAGCCGGGGGACAGGATCTAACTATGGCTACACCTTC
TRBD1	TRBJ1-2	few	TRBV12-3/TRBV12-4	CASIRGQNYGYTF	TGTGCCAGCATTCGGGGACAGAACTATGGCTACACCTTC
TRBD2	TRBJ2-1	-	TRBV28	CASSSPSGLAGGPNEQFF	TGTGCCAGCAGTTCCCCTTCGGGACTAGCGGGAGGGCCGAATGAGCAGTTCTTC
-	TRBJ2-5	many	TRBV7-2	CASSRTDRETQYF	TGTGCCAGCAGCCGAACCGACCGGGAGACCCAGTACTTC
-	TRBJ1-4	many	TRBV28	CASSSGAVKEKLFF	TGTGCCAGCAGTTCCGGGGCTGTGAAGGAAAAACTGTTTTTT
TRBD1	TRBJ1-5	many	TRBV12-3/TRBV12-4	CASSSRDRVDNQPQHF	TGTGCCAGCAGTTCAAGGGACAGGGTCGATAATCAGCCCCAGCATTTT
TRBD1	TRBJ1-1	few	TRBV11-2	CASSSTTGGHTEAFF	TGTGCCAGCAGCTCCACGACAGGGGGGCACACTGAAGCTTTCTTT
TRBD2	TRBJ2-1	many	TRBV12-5	CASGFAPIPGLAGAGSYNEQFF	TGTGCTAGTGGTTTCGCCCCCATCCCGGGACTAGCGGGAGCGGGCTCCTACAATGAGCAGTTCTTC
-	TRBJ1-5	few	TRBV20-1	CSARVGEVSQPQHF	TGCAGTGCTAGAGTCGGGGAGGTCAGTCAGCCCCAGCATTTT
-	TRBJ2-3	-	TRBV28	CASSTGLRASKADTQYF	TGTGCCAGCAGCACCGGGTTGAGGGCCTCAAAGGCAGATACGCAGTATTTT
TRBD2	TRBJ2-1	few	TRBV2	CASSAERGGYNEQFF	TGTGCCAGCAGTGCAGAGCGGGGGGGTTACAATGAGCAGTTCTTC
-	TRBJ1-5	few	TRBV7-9	CASSAGDVEPQHF	TGTGCCAGCAGCGCAGGGGATGTGGAACCCCAGCATTTT
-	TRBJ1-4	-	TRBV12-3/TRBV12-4	CASSLGRGLFF	TGTGCCAGCAGTTTGGGGCGTGGACTGTTTTTT
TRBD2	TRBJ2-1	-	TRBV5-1	CASTPGLAGFDEQFF	TGCGCCAGCACTCCGGGACTAGCGGGATTTGATGAGCAGTTCTTC
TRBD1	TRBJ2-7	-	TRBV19	CASSSGDRVLHEQYF	TGTGCCAGTAGCTCCGGGGACAGGGTGCTCCACGAGCAGTACTTC
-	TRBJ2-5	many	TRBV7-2	CASSLDAAQYF	TGTGCCAGCAGCTTAGACGCGGCCCAGTACTTC
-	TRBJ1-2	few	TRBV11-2	CASSLVAANYGYTF	TGTGCCAGCAGCTTAGTAGCAGCGAACTATGGCTACACCTTC
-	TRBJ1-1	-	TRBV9	CASSVDFVNTEAFF	TGTGCCAGCAGCGTAGATTTTGTGAACACTGAAGCTTTCTTT
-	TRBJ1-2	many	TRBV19	CASSPLDRDTTRNYGYTF	TGTGCCAGTAGCCCTTTAGATCGGGACACCACGAGAAACTATGGCTACACCTTC
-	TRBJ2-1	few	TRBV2	CASLRRQLNEQFF	TGTGCCAGCCTCCGCCGGCAGCTCAATGAGCAGTTCTTC
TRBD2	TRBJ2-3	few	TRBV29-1	CSLRGGLAGGLPSTDTQYF	TGCAGCCTCAGAGGGGGACTAGCGGGGGGGCTTCCAAGCACAGATACGCAGTATTTT
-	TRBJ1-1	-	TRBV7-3	CASSPSQRNTEAFF	TGTGCCAGCAGCCCATCACAGAGGAACACTGAAGCTTTCTTT
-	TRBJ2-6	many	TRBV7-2	CASSLAASSGANVLTF	TGTGCCAGCAGCTTAGCAGCTTCCTCTGGGGCCAACGTCCTGACTTTC
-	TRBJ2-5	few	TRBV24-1	CATSDQGETQYF	TGTGCCACCAGTGACCAGGGGGAGACCCAGTACTTC
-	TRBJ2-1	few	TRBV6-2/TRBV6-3	CASSAGAGPFF	TGTGCCAGCAGTGCCGGGGCCGGCCCGTTCTTC